This TCR beta chain was recorded in a study of human T cells and chemical hapten exposure. The study's findings and limits: Higher patch test scores went with higher counts of PT1 expanded TCRs. Donors, who had alopecia, may show an immune response that differs from healthy people's. Significantly greater numbers of large CDR3 similarity clusters came from expanded TCRs than from controls.

Individual cDNA molecules had unique molecular identifiers attached to them by the library. TCRdb passed the RACE reads through MiXCR, listing each CDR3 protein once. The table lists about 85,000 distinct CDR3 sequences, 8.5% of them singletons. This CDR3 comprises 13 residues. The table lists this clonotype with a few counts. Its cognate antigen is unknown. The time point was: pre-sensitization, week 0. Treatment specified: therapeutic diphenylcyclopropenone sensitization with weekly scalp DPC. The sequence was obtained from a man aged 35-49 years with alopecia areata. Some clones in this sample may be carry-over from other donors' samples. Source: whole blood, taken in connection with sensitization to the hapten diphenylcyclopropenone (DPC). J is TRBJ2-1 and V is TRBV21-1; TRBD1, the table's D call, was not compared with the DNA. TRBV21-1 is a documented pseudogene. Here the CDR3 DNA reads TGTGCCAGCAGCCACCCGGACCGAAATGAGCAGTTCTTC. Residues: CASSHPDRNEQFF.